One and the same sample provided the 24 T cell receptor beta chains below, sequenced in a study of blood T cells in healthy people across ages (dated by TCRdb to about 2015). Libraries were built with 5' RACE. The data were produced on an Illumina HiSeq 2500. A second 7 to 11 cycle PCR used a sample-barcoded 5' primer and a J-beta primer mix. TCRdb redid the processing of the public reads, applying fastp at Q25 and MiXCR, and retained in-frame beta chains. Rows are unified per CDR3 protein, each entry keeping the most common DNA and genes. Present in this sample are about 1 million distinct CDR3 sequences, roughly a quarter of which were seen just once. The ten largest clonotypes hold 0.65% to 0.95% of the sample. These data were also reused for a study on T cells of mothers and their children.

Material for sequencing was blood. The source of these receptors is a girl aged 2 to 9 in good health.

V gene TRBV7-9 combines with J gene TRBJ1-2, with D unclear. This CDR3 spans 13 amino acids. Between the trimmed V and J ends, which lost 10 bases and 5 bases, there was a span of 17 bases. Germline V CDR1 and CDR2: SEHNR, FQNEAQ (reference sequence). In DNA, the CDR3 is TGTGCCACCCCTATTATGAAGAATTATGGCTACACCTTC. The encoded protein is CATPIMKNYGYTF.

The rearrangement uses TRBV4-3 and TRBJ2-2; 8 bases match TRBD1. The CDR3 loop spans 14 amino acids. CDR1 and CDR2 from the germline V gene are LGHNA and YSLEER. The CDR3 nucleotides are TGCGAAAGACCGGGACAGGAAATAACCGGGGAGCTGTTTTTT. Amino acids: CERPGQEITGELFF.

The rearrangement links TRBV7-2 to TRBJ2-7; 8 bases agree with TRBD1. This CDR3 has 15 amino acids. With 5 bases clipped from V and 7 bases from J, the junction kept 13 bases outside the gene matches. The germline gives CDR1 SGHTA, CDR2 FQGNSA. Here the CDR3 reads CASSPTGTGGSEQYF. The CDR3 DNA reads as TGTGCCAGCAGCCCCACCGGGACAGGAGGCTCGGAGCAGTACTTC.

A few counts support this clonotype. The CDR3 region is CASSLTRNAYNSPLHF. The CDR3 region has the DNA TGTGCCAGCAGCTTAACAAGGAACGCCTATAATTCACCCCTCCACTTT. The chain joins TRBV7-2 to TRBJ1-6; D call uncertain. Germline CDR1 SGHTA, CDR2 FQGNSA. V gave up 2 bases and J gave up 2 bases, with 10 bases separating them. The CDR3 length is 16 residues. Looking up the rest from reference TRBV7-2 and TRBJ1-6 gives the full variable domain: GAGVSQSPSNKVTEKGKDVELRCDPISGHTALYWYRQSLGQGLEFLIYFQGNSAPDKSGLPSDRFSAERTGGSVSTLTIQRTQQEDSAVYLCASSLTRNAYNSPLHFGNGTRLTVT.

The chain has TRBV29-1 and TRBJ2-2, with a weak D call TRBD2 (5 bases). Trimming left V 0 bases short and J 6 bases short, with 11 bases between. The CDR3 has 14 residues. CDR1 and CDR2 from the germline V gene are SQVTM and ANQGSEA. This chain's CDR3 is CSVEDGIFPGELFF. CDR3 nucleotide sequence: TGCAGCGTTGAAGACGGGATATTCCCCGGGGAGCTGTTTTTT.

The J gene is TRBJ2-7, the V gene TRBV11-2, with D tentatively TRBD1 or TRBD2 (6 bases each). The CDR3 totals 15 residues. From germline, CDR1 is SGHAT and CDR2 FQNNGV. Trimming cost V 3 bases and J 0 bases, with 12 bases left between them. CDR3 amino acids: CASSFFGGHSYEQYF. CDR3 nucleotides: TGTGCCAGCAGCTTCTTCGGGGGCCACTCCTACGAGCAGTACTTC.

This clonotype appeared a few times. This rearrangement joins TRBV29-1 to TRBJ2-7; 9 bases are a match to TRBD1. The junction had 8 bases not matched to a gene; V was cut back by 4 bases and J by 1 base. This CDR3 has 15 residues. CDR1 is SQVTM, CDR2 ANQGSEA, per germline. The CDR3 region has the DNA TGCAGCGTTGTAGACCCGGGACAGGGATCCTACGAGCAGTACTTC. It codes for CSVVDPGQGSYEQYF.

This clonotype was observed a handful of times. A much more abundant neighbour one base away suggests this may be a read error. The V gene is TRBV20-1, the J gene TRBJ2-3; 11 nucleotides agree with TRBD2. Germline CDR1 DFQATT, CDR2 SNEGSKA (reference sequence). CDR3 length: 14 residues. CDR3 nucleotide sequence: TGCGGTATACTAGCGGGAGAAGGCACAGATACGCAGTATTTT. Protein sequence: CGILAGEGTDTQYF.

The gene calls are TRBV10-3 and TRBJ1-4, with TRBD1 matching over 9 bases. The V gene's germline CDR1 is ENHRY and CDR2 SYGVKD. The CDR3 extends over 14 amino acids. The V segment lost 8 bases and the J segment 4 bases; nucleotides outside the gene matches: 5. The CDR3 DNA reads TGTGCCATCCGGACAGGGGAGCATAATGAAAAACTGTTTTTT. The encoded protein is CAIRTGEHNEKLFF.

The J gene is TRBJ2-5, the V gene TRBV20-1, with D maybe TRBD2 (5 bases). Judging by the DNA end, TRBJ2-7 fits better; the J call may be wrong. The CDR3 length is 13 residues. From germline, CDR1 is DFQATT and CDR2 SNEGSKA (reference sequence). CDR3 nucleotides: TGCAGTGCTACCGTCGGGGTTCCATACGAGCAGTACTTC. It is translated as CSATVGVPYEQYF.

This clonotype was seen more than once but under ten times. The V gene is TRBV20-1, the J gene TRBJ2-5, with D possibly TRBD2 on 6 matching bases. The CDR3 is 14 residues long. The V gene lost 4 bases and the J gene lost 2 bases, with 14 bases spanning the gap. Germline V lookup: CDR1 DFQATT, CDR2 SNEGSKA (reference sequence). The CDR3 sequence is CSANSGGLQETQYF. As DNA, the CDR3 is TGCAGTGCTAATAGCGGAGGGCTTCAAGAGACCCAGTACTTC.

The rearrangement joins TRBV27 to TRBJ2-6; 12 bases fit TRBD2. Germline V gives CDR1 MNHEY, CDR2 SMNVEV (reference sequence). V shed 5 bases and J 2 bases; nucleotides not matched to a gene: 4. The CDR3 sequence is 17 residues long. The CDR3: CASSLLAGGPGANVLTF. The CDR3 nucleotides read TGTGCCAGCAGTCTACTAGCGGGAGGTCCTGGGGCCAACGTCCTGACTTTC. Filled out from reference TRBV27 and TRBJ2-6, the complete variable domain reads EAQVTQNPRYLITVTGKKLTVTCSQNMNHEYMSWYRQDPGLGLRQIYYSMNVEVTDKGDVPEGYKVSRKEKRNFPLILESPSPNQTSLYFCASSLLAGGPGANVLTFGAGSRLTVL.

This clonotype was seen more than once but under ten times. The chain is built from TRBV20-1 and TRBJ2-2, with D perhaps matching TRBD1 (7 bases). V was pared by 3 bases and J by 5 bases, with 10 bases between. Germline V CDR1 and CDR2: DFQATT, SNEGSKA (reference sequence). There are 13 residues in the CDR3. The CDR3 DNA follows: TGCAGTGCTAGCAGGGGGGAGACCGGGGAGCTGTTTTTT. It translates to CSASRGETGELFF.

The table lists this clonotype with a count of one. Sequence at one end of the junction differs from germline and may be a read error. The CDR3 reads CASGQGRSAHSPLHF. The CDR3 nucleotides read TGTGCCAGCGGCCAAGGGCGGTCGGCTCATTCACCCCTCCACTTT. V and J are TRBV3-1 and TRBJ1-6; D is ambiguous. The germline V gene has CDR1 LGHDT and CDR2 YNNKEL (reference sequence). The CDR3 totals 15 residues.

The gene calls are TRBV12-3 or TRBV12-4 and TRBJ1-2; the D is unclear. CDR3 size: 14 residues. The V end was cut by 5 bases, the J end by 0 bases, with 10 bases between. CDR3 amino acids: CASSEGFSNYGYTF. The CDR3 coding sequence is TGTGCCAGCAGTGAAGGGTTCTCTAACTATGGCTACACCTTC.

The CDR3 here is CASSLGLSGNEQYF. The CDR3 DNA follows: TGTGCCAGCAGTTTAGGATTGTCCGGTAACGAGCAGTACTTC. This rearrangement joins TRBV28 to TRBJ2-7, with D uncertain. Looked up from germline, CDR1 is MDHEN and CDR2 is SYDVKM. The CDR3 has 14 amino acids. V dropped 2 bases and J dropped 5 bases, with 13 bases sitting between them.

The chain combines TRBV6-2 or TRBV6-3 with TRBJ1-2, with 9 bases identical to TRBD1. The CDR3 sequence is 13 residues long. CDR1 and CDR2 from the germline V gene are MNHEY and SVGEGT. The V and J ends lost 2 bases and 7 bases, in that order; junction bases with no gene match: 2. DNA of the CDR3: TGTGCCAGCAGTTACGGGACAGGGATTGGCTACACCTTC. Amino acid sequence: CASSYGTGIGYTF.

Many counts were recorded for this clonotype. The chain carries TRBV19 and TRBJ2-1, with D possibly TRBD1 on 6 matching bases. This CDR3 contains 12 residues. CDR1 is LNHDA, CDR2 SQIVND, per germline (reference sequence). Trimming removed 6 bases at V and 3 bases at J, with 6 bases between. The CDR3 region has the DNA TGTGCCAGTAGGGACAGCTACAATGAGCAGTTCTTC. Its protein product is CASRDSYNEQFF. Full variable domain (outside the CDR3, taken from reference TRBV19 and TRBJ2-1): DGGITQSPKYLFRKEGQNVTLSCEQNLNHDAMYWYRQDPGQGLRLIYYSQIVNDFQKGDIAEGYSVSREKKESFPLTVTSAQKNPTAFYLCASRDSYNEQFFGPGTRLTVL.

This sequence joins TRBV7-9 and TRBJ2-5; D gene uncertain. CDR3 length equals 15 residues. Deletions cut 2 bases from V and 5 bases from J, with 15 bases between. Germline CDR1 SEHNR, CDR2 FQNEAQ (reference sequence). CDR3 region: CASSLSQGKEETQYF. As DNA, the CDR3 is TGTGCCAGCAGCTTATCCCAAGGGAAGGAGGAGACCCAGTACTTC.

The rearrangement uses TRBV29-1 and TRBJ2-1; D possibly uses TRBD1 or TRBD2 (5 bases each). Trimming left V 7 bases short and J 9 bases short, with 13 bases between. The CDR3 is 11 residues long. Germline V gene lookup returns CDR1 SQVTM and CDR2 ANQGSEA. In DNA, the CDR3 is TGCAGCGCCCGTTTGGGGGTTGAGCAGTTCTTC. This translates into CSARLGVEQFF.

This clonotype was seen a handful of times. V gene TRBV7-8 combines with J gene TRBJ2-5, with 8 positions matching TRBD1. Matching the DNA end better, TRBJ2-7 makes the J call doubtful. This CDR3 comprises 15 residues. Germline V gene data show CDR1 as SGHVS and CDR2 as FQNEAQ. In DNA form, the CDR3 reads TGTGCCAGCAGCTCCCCAGGGGGCGGCTCCTACGAGCAGTACTTC. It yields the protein CASSSPGGGSYEQYF.

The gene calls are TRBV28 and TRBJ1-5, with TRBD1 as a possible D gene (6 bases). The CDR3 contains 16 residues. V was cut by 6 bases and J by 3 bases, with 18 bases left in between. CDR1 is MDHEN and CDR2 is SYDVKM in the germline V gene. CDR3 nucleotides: TGTGCCAGCAGCTCAGGGGCAGGGACTCCCAATCAGCCCCAGCATTTT. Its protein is CASSSGAGTPNQPQHF.

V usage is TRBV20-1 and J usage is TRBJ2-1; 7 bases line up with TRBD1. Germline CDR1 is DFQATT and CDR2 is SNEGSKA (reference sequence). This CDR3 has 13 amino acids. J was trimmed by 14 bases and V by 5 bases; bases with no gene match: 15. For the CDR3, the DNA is TGCAGTGCTCTGGTGACAGGGTCGTTCCCGAAGTTCTTC. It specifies CSALVTGSFPKFF.

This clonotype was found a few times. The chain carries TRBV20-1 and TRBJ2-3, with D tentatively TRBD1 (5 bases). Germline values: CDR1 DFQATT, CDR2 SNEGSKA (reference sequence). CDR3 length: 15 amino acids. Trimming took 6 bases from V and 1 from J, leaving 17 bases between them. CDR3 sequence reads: CSAPPQGARTDTQYF. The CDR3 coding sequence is TGCAGTGCCCCCCCCCAGGGCGCCCGCACAGATACGCAGTATTTT.